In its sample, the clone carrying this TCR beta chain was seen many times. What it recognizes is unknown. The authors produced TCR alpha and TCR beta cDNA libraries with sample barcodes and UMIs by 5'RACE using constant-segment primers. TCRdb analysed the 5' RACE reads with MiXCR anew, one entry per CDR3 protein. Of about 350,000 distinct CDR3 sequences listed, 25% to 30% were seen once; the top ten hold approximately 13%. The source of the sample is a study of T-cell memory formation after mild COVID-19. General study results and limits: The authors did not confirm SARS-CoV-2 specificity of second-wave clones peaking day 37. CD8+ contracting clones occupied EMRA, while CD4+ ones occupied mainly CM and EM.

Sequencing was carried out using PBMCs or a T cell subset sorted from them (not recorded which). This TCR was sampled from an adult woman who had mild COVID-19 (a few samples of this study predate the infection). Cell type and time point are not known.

The CDR3 nucleotides are TGTGCCAGCAGCCAACAGATAGGGGGGACCCGGGCCCAGTACTTC. This translates into CASSQQIGGTRAQYF. V usage is TRBV7-6 and J usage is TRBJ2-5; D may match TRBD1 or TRBD2 (6 bases each). This CDR3 has 15 amino acids. Trimming cost V 5 bases and J 9 bases, with 22 bases left between them. Germline-derived CDR1 and CDR2 are SGHVS and FNYEAQ.